This TCR beta chain was identified during a study of regulatory T cells in long-lasting Graves disease. Construction of the TCR beta libraries employed iRepertoire HTBI primers in conjunction with Arm-PCR of CDR3 regions. Via MiXCR, TCRdb re-called the multiplex PCR reads, giving one row per CDR3 protein. Here the sample spans hundreds of thousands of distinct CDR3 sequences, roughly a fifth being singletons. The sample holds many counts of this clonotype. The CDR3 spans 14 residues. Deletions cut 4 bases from V and 4 bases from J, with 17 bases between. The germline gives CDR1 SQVTM, CDR2 ANQGSEA. The time point was: persistent/refractory GD, antithyroid drugs over 5 years with positive TRAb. Researchers made the TCR library from RNA that was extracted from PBMCs.

The chain has TRBV29-1 and TRBJ2-7; D is tentatively TRBD1 or TRBD2 (5 bases each). The origin of this receptor is a female donor with Graves disease. The sequencing used peripheral blood mononuclear cells (PBMCs), collected when the disease was refractory, from a patient treated with antithyroid drugs. CDR3 nucleotide sequence: TGCAGCGTTGGGAAGGGGACCACGTCGTACGAGCAGTACTTC. As protein: CSVGKGTTSYEQYF.